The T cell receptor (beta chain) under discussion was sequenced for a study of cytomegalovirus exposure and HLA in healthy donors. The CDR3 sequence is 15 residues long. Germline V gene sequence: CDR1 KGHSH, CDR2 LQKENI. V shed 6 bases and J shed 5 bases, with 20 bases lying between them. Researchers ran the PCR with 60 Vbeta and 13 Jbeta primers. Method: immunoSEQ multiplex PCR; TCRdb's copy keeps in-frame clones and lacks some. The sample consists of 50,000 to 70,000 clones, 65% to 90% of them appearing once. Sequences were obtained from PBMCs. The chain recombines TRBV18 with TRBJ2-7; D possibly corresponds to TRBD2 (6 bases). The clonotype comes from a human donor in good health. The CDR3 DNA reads TGTGCCAGCTCGACTAGTCGAGGGTCGAGAAACGAGCAGTACTTC. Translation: CASSTSRGSRNEQYF.